The 12 T cell receptor beta chains in this list originate from one sample, sequenced in a study of blood T cell repertoires in COVID-19. Measured with immunoSEQ multiplex PCR; TCRdb has only the in-frame clones, and not every one. The repertoire holds under 350,000 clones, approximately 90% seen once, with 3.5% to 4% in the top ten. The sample taken for sequencing was peripheral blood. Receptors were obtained from a man younger than 35 with active or convalescent COVID-19.

The chain links TRBV3-1 (or the pseudogene TRBV3-2) to TRBJ2-7; a possible D gene is TRBD2 (6 bases). The germline gives CDR1 LGHDT, CDR2 YNNKEL (reference sequence). The CDR3 length is 16 residues. V lost 4 bases and J lost 0, with 16 bases in between. The CDR3 is CASSRFRDLSSYEQYF. CDR3 in DNA: TGTGCCAGCAGCCGCTTCCGGGACTTAAGCTCCTACGAGCAGTACTTC.

The chain carries TRBV6-2 or TRBV6-3 and TRBJ2-7; 11 bases fit TRBD2. The CDR3 sequence is 15 residues long. Germline V CDR1 and CDR2: MNHEY, SVGEGT. V lost 4 bases to trimming and J lost 0 bases; unmatched junction nucleotides: 2. This chain's CDR3 is CASSLGLAASYEQYF. CDR3 nucleotides: TGTGCCAGCAGTTTGGGACTAGCGGCCTCCTACGAGCAGTACTTC.

The chain is built from TRBV5-1 and TRBJ2-1, with D hard to call. From germline, CDR1 is SGHRS and CDR2 YFSETQ. The V end lost 4 bases, the J end lost 0 bases, and 20 bases lay between the germline ends. The CDR3 length is 18 residues. The DNA of the CDR3 is TGCGCCAGCAGCCTGGGGATCCAGCGCGAAAGCTCCTACAATGAGCAGTTCTTC. The encoded protein is CASSLGIQRESSYNEQFF.

A remark on this clone: Sequence at one end of the junction differs from germline and may be a read error. This chain joins TRBV7-2 and TRBJ1-2; TRBD1 agrees at 9 bases. CDR3 length: 15 amino acids. The V gene's germline CDR1 is SGHTA and CDR2 FQGNSA. CDR3 sequence: CASTLETGGDYGYTF. Written as DNA, the CDR3 is TGTGCCAGCACCTTAGAAACAGGGGGCGACTATGGCTACACCTTC. Complete variable domain (other parts from reference TRBV7-2 and TRBJ1-2): GAGVSQSPSNKVTEKGKDVELRCDPISGHTALYWYRQSLGQGLEFLIYFQGNSAPDKSGLPSDRFSAERTGGSVSTLTIQRTQQEDSAVYLCASTLETGGDYGYTFGSGTRLTVV.

The chain couples TRBV6-5 to TRBJ2-7; TRBD2 agrees at 14 bases. Germline V gene sequence: CDR1 MNHEY, CDR2 SVGAGI. The CDR3 is 15 amino acids. J gave up 3 bases and V 6 bases, and 4 bases lay outside the gene matches. CDR3 residues: CASSPGLAGVYEQYF. The CDR3 bases are TGTGCCAGCAGCCCGGGACTAGCGGGAGTCTACGAGCAGTACTTC.

The chain links TRBV19 to TRBJ2-1; the D gene is possibly TRBD1 (6 bases). V was shortened by 2 bases and J by 10 bases, with 15 bases between the two germline ends. Germline V gives CDR1 LNHDA, CDR2 SQIVND (reference sequence). The CDR3 is made up of 14 amino acids. The CDR3 reads CASSISDSSFEQFF. As DNA, the CDR3 is TGTGCCAGTAGTATATCGGACAGTAGTTTCGAGCAGTTCTTC.

V gene TRBV24-1 combines with J gene TRBJ2-4; D is unclear. V was cut by 2 bases and J by 0 bases, with 13 bases left in between. This CDR3 spans 17 amino acids. In germline, CDR1 is KGHDR, CDR2 SFDVKD. The CDR3 bases are TGTGCCACCAGTGATTACGACACCGTCAAAGCCAAAAACATTCAGTACTTC. Translated, it gives CATSDYDTVKAKNIQYF.

This clone was counted a few times. The chain joins TRBV7-7 to TRBJ2-3; TRBD2 aligns across 13 bases. CDR3 size: 17 residues. With V trimmed by 8 bases and J by 2 bases, 10 bases remained unmatched. Germline values: CDR1 SSHAT, CDR2 FNYEAQ (reference sequence). The CDR3 sequence: CASGAGTSGVDTDTQYF. CDR3 in DNA: TGTGCCAGCGGAGCCGGGACTAGCGGGGTCGACACAGATACGCAGTATTTT.

The J gene is TRBJ1-2, the V gene TRBV28; no definite D call. From germline, CDR1 is MDHEN and CDR2 SYDVKM. The length of the CDR3 is 14 residues. V lost 2 bases and J lost 4, with 11 bases in between. The CDR3: CASSLGQSSYGYTF. The CDR3 DNA follows: TGTGCCAGCAGTTTAGGGCAGTCCTCCTATGGCTACACCTTC.

J is TRBJ2-1 and V is TRBV9; the match to TRBD1 covers 7 bases. Germline V lookup: CDR1 SGDLS, CDR2 YYNGEE. V lost 3 bases and J lost 2; bases outside the gene matches: 8. CDR3 length: 16 residues. The CDR3, as DNA: TGTGCCAGCAGCGGGGCGACAGGGACAACCTACAATGAGCAGTTCTTC. This gives the protein CASSGATGTTYNEQFF. Supplemented by reference TRBV9 and TRBJ2-1, the full variable domain reads DSGVTQTPKHLITATGQRVTLRCSPRSGDLSVYWYQQSLDQGLQFLIQYYNGEERAKGNILERFSAQQFPDLHSELNLSSLELGDSALYFCASSGATGTTYNEQFFGPGTRLTVL.

The chain combines TRBV24-1 with TRBJ2-7, with TRBD1 matching 7 bases. The CDR3 length is 12 residues. J was trimmed by 5 bases and V by 6 bases; bases with no gene match: 3. CDR1 is KGHDR, CDR2 SFDVKD, per germline. Written as DNA, the CDR3 is TGTGCCACCAGTACAGGGGCCCACGAGCAGTACTTC. It codes for CATSTGAHEQYF.

The V and J genes are TRBV19 and TRBJ1-5; D gene unclear. The germline V gene encodes CDR1 LNHDA and CDR2 SQIVND (reference sequence). V lost 3 bases to trimming and J lost 4 bases, with 16 bases between them. The CDR3 has 16 residues. CDR3 DNA: TGTGCCAGTAGTATTAGCGGGCGAGAAAGAAATCAGCCCCAGCATTTT. Its translation: CASSISGRERNQPQHF.